Following are 30 T cell receptor beta chains from one sample sequenced in a study of CD8 T cells in ankylosing spondylitis. Findings and limits, study-wide: About 8 highly homologous variants made up a TCR beta motif, and this motif appeared characteristic of ankylosing spondylitis blood.

No antigen is known for these receptors. TCRdb itself ran the 5' RACE reads through MiXCR, one entry per CDR3 protein. The data hold around 770,000 distinct CDR3 sequences, with around 20% observed a single time. The source material was blood, either unsorted or a sorted T cell fraction (not recorded which). These receptors originate from a male donor with ankylosing spondylitis.

This clonotype was seen only a few times. J is TRBJ1-1 and V is TRBV12-3 or TRBV12-4; 12 positions agree with TRBD1. The CDR3 is made up of 16 amino acids. The ends lost 6 bases at V and 3 bases at J; junction bases unmatched: 8. The CDR3 DNA is TGTGCCAGCAGACGGGACAGGGGGCCGGTGGACACTGAAGCTTTCTTT. It yields the protein CASRRDRGPVDTEAFF.

This clonotype was picked up many times. This chain joins TRBV6-4 and TRBJ2-3, with TRBD1 matching over 10 bases. This CDR3 has 15 amino acids. Looked up from germline, CDR1 is MRHNA and CDR2 is SNTAGT. Trimming removed 2 bases from V and 4 bases from J; junction bases left unmatched: 3. Here the CDR3 DNA reads TGTGCCAGCAGTGACCAGGACAGGGGGGCAGATACGCAGTATTTT. Encoded protein: CASSDQDRGADTQYF.

To note about this clonotype: Germline and junction disagree at one end, which may indicate a read error. V usage is TRBV7-7 and J usage is TRBJ2-1; tentative D call: TRBD2 (7 bases). The CDR3 runs 15 residues. Germline CDR1 SSHAT, CDR2 FNYEAQ (reference sequence). The CDR3 region has the DNA TGTGCTAGCAGCCCGGGACGGGGGGCGCGTTTTGAGCAGTTCTTC. Translation: CASSPGRGARFEQFF.

This clonotype has more than one count but fewer than ten. This rearrangement joins TRBV5-4 to TRBJ2-3; the match to TRBD2 covers 11 bases. This CDR3 region has 17 residues. CDR1 is SGHNT and CDR2 is YYREEE in the germline V gene (reference sequence). Trimming removed 4 bases from V and 2 bases from J; junction bases left unmatched: 9. In nucleotides, the CDR3 is TGTGCCAGCAGCCCGAGGACTAGCGGGTTATCCACAGATACGCAGTATTTT. Amino acids: CASSPRTSGLSTDTQYF.

This clonotype occurred a few times. The chain couples TRBV20-1 to TRBJ2-1; 8 bases are a match to TRBD2. The J segment lost 9 bases and the V segment lost 6 bases, leaving 13 bases of the junction unmatched. Germline assignment: CDR1 DFQATT and CDR2 SNEGSKA (reference sequence). The CDR3 runs to 14 residues. CDR3: CSARPGLAVSEQFF. CDR3 in DNA: TGCAGTGCCAGGCCAGGACTAGCTGTGAGTGAGCAGTTCTTC.

The table lists this clonotype with a few counts. The V call is TRBV6-4, the J call TRBJ2-2; D is unclear. Germline V gene lookup returns CDR1 MRHNA and CDR2 SNTAGT. This CDR3 is built from 15 residues. Trimming shortened V by 4 bases and J by 3 bases, and 12 bases separated the two germline ends. CDR3 nucleotide sequence: TGTGCCAGCAGTGGATTAACGGCGGACACCGGGGAGCTGTTTTTT. This sequence encodes CASSGLTADTGELFF.

This chain links TRBV28 with TRBJ1-6; no firm D call. V was pared by 3 bases and J by 4 bases, with 7 bases between. The CDR3 has 14 residues. Germline loops: CDR1 MDHEN, CDR2 SYDVKM. The CDR3 is CASSLVQYNSPLHF. CDR3 coding DNA: TGTGCCAGCAGTTTGGTACAGTATAATTCACCCCTCCACTTT.

V gene TRBV6-2 or TRBV6-3 combines with J gene TRBJ2-6; tentative D call: TRBD2 (5 bases). V shed 2 bases and J shed 3 bases, with 11 bases lying between them. CDR1 is MNHEY, CDR2 SVGEGT, per germline. CDR3 length: 16 amino acids. CDR3 residues: CASSYRGYDGANVLTF. CDR3 sequence (DNA): TGTGCCAGCAGTTACAGAGGGTACGATGGGGCCAACGTCCTGACTTTC.

In its sample, this clonotype was seen a few times. V and J are TRBV20-1 and TRBJ2-7; 8 positions agree with TRBD1. V was clipped by 3 bases and J by 5 bases; unmatched bases: 6. The CDR3 length is 13 residues. Per the germline V gene, CDR1 is DFQATT and CDR2 is SNEGSKA (reference sequence). CDR3 residues: CSARRRGPHEQYF. In DNA form, the CDR3 reads TGCAGTGCTAGGCGCAGGGGGCCCCACGAGCAGTACTTC.

This clonotype occurred a few times. The J gene is TRBJ2-3, the V gene TRBV20-1, with TRBD2 matching 8 bases. This CDR3 comprises 16 residues. Germline loops: CDR1 DFQATT, CDR2 SNEGSKA (reference sequence). V dropped 3 bases and J dropped 1; count of bases not matched to a gene: 9. DNA of the CDR3: TGCAGTGCTAGCGGGGGGGCCTTTACGGGCACAGATACGCAGTATTTT. The encoded protein is CSASGGAFTGTDTQYF.

The chain carries TRBV10-3 and TRBJ1-3; 9 positions agree with TRBD1. The CDR3 runs to 15 residues. The junction had 12 bases not matched to a gene; V was cut back by 6 bases and J by 9 bases. The germline CDR1 and CDR2 sequences are ENHRY and SYGVKD. Written as DNA, the CDR3 is TGTGCCATCAGCTCACGGACAGGGGAAATCGGCACCATATATTTT. Protein sequence: CAISSRTGEIGTIYF.

The chain links TRBV18 to TRBJ2-5; a possible D gene is TRBD1 (5 bases). The V gene's germline CDR1 is KGHSH and CDR2 LQKENI. Trimming left V 3 bases short and J 4 bases short, with 21 bases between. This CDR3 is 17 amino acids long. In DNA, the CDR3 is TGTGCCAGCTCACCCCTACTCCTTCAACAGGATTCAGAGACCCAGTACTTC. It specifies CASSPLLLQQDSETQYF.

The chain is built from TRBV12-3 or TRBV12-4 and TRBJ1-2; D unclear. V dropped 5 bases and J dropped 0 bases, with 13 bases sitting between them. CDR3 size: 15 residues. CDR3 sequence: CASSTPGLTNYGYTF. CDR3 DNA: TGTGCCAGCAGTACCCCAGGTCTAACTAACTATGGCTACACCTTC.

This clonotype was counted ten times or more. In DNA form, the CDR3 reads TGTGCCAGCAGTCCGGGCGGGAGCCGGACCGGGGAGCTGTTTTTT. Encoded protein: CASSPGGSRTGELFF. The chain carries TRBV12-3 or TRBV12-4 and TRBJ2-2, with TRBD2 matching over 7 bases. CDR3 size: 15 residues. Losses at the gene ends were 5 bases for V and 5 bases for J; bases not matched to a gene: 8.

This clonotype occurred a few times. The V call is TRBV6-5, the J call TRBJ1-1; no definite D call. Looked up from germline, CDR1 is MNHEY and CDR2 is SVGAGI. Trimming removed 1 base at V and 1 base at J, with 10 bases between. This CDR3 has 15 amino acids. For the CDR3, the DNA is TGTGCCAGCAGTTACTATCCCCTGGGGAACACTGAAGCTTTCTTT. Translation gives CASSYYPLGNTEAFF.

The V call is TRBV11-2, the J call TRBJ2-7; D ambiguous. This CDR3 has 13 amino acids. Trimming cost V 3 bases and J 6 bases, with 12 bases left between them. Germline V lookup: CDR1 SGHAT, CDR2 FQNNGV. This CDR3 is CASSLEFWVEQYF. Here the CDR3 DNA reads TGTGCCAGCAGCTTGGAATTCTGGGTCGAGCAGTACTTC. Together with reference TRBV11-2 and TRBJ2-7, the CDR3 gives the full variable domain: EAGVAQSPRYKIIEKRQSVAFWCNPISGHATLYWYQQILGQGPKLLIQFQNNGVVDDSQLPKDRFSAERLKGVDSTLKIQPAKLEDSAVYLCASSLEFWVEQYFGPGTRLTVT.

This rearrangement joins TRBV28 to TRBJ2-6; D perhaps matches TRBD1 (5 bases). The CDR3 runs to 19 residues. Trimming shortened V by 3 bases and J by 2 bases, and 20 bases separated the two germline ends. Per the germline V gene, CDR1 is MDHEN and CDR2 is SYDVKM. The CDR3 nucleotides read TGTGCCAGCAGTTTGGTGGGTTTAGGGGAAATCGCTGGGGCCAACGTCCTGACTTTC. It is translated as CASSLVGLGEIAGANVLTF.

This clonotype was seen a few times. V and J are TRBV6-1 and TRBJ1-2, with 7 nucleotides matching TRBD1. V was pared by 7 bases and J by 5 bases, with 13 bases of the junction left unmatched. Germline values: CDR1 MNHNS, CDR2 SASEGT. This CDR3 comprises 15 residues. The CDR3 DNA sequence: TGTGCCAGCACCCCCCGAGGGGCAGGGGGGTATGGCTACACCTTC. It yields the protein CASTPRGAGGYGYTF.

The table lists this clonotype with many counts. The chain has TRBV4-1 and TRBJ2-7, with TRBD1 as a possible D gene (5 bases). Trimming took off 0 bases at V and 2 bases at J, with 11 bases between the two ends. The CDR3 sequence is 15 residues long. CDR1 and CDR2 from the germline V gene are MGHRA and YSYEKL. CDR3 residues: CASSQEHQGTYEQYF. For the CDR3, the DNA is TGCGCCAGCAGCCAAGAACACCAGGGAACCTACGAGCAGTACTTC.

The CDR3 DNA sequence: TGTGCCAGCAGTTACACTAGCGGGAGGGTCTACGAGCAGTACTTC. This gives the protein CASSYTSGRVYEQYF. The V and J genes are TRBV6-2 or TRBV6-3 and TRBJ2-7; 13 nucleotides agree with TRBD2. The CDR3 length is 15 residues. Germline loops: CDR1 MNHEY, CDR2 SVGEGT. The V and J ends lost 2 bases and 3 bases, in that order; junction bases with no gene match: 1.

This clonotype was detected only a few times. The chain uses TRBV15 and TRBJ2-3, with D tentatively TRBD1 (5 bases). CDR1 and CDR2 (germline): LNHNV, YYDKDF (reference sequence). V lost 1 base, J lost 3 bases, and 11 bases lay in between. This CDR3 has 15 residues. For the CDR3, the DNA is TGTGCCACCAGCAGAGGCACACACAGGACAGATACGCAGTATTTT. It yields the protein CATSRGTHRTDTQYF.

The genes are TRBV7-2 and TRBJ2-1, with 11 bases that match TRBD2. CDR1 SGHTA and CDR2 FQGNSA come from the germline V gene. After removal of 5 bases from V and 5 bases from J, the junction contained 5 bases not matched to a gene. The CDR3 length is 15 residues. For the CDR3, the DNA is TGTGCCAGCAGCCGACTACTAGCGGGAGACAATGAGCAGTTCTTC. It translates to CASSRLLAGDNEQFF.

The chain links TRBV3-1 to TRBJ1-4; no clear D gene. The CDR3 is made up of 15 amino acids. The V and J ends lost 2 bases and 3 bases respectively, with 10 bases between them. Germline values: CDR1 LGHDT, CDR2 YNNKEL (reference sequence). CDR3 sequence (DNA): TGTGCCAGCAGCCAATGGGGAACAGCTAATGAAAAACTGTTTTTT. Encoded protein: CASSQWGTANEKLFF. The entire variable domain, with the rest obtained from reference TRBV3-1 and TRBJ1-4, is as follows: DTAVSQTPKYLVTQMGNDKSIKCEQNLGHDTMYWYKQDSKKFLKIMFSYNNKELIINETVPNRFSPKSPDKAHLNLHINSLELGDSAVYFCASSQWGTANEKLFFGSGTQLSVL.

This clonotype was seen a handful of times. The rearrangement uses TRBV24-1 and TRBJ2-1; TRBD2 matches at 7 bases. Germline lookup yields CDR1 KGHDR and CDR2 SFDVKD. CDR3 size: 15 residues. After removal of 5 bases from V and 3 bases from J, the junction contained 6 bases not matched to a gene. The CDR3 bases are TGTGCCACCAGTGTACCGGGAGGCCTCTACAATGAGCAGTTCTTC. It specifies CATSVPGGLYNEQFF.

CDR3: CASSLSGTPNQPQHF. In DNA form, the CDR3 reads TGTGCCAGCAGTTTATCAGGGACGCCTAATCAGCCCCAGCATTTT. The chain joins TRBV27 to TRBJ1-5, with D possibly being TRBD1 (5 bases). Trimming took off 0 bases at V and 4 bases at J, with 10 bases between the two ends. CDR3 length: 15 residues. Germline-derived CDR1 and CDR2 are MNHEY and SMNVEV (reference sequence).

Ten or more counts support this clonotype. This chain uses TRBV20-1 with TRBJ1-1; D may be TRBD1 (6 bases). V shed 0 bases and J shed 11 bases, with 16 bases lying between them. Germline V gene data show CDR1 as DFQATT and CDR2 as SNEGSKA (reference sequence). The CDR3 is 13 amino acids. CDR3 amino acids: CSARDLPGAGAFF. CDR3 coding DNA: TGCAGTGCTAGAGATCTTCCGGGGGCCGGGGCTTTCTTT.

This clonotype occurred a few times. The CDR3 sequence is CASILGGQETQYF. CDR3 nucleotides: TGTGCCAGCATCTTGGGCGGTCAAGAGACCCAGTACTTC. V gene TRBV2 combines with J gene TRBJ2-5; no definite D call. The V and J ends lost 7 bases and 2 bases respectively, with 11 bases between them. In germline, CDR1 is SNHLY, CDR2 FYNNEI. The CDR3 is 13 residues long.

This chain uses TRBV29-1 with TRBJ1-1, with TRBD1 matching over 9 bases. The J segment lost 6 bases and the V segment lost 4 bases, leaving 6 bases of the junction unmatched. The CDR3 has 13 amino acids. The germline V gene has CDR1 SQVTM and CDR2 ANQGSEA. CDR3 sequence (DNA): TGCAGCGTTGTGACAGGGGGAAAAGCTGAAGCTTTCTTT. Translating gives CSVVTGGKAEAFF.

This clonotype was counted only a few times. The chain recombines TRBV20-1 with TRBJ2-7; unclear D gene. The CDR3 has 15 residues. The germline V gene has CDR1 DFQATT and CDR2 SNEGSKA (reference sequence). V lost 3 bases to trimming and J lost 2 bases, with 17 bases between them. CDR3 region: CSASVGTAKTYEQYF. The CDR3 DNA reads TGCAGTGCTAGCGTTGGCACGGCTAAGACCTACGAGCAGTACTTC.

The sample holds a few counts of this clonotype. The CDR3 bases are TGCGCCAGCAGCCACACAGGGGGCGCGACAGATACGCAGTATTTT. The encoded protein is CASSHTGGATDTQYF. The chain uses TRBV4-3 and TRBJ2-3, with 9 bases fitting TRBD1. V shed 3 bases and J 3 bases; nucleotides not matched to a gene: 4. Germline CDR1 is LGHNA and CDR2 is YSLEER. The CDR3 is made up of 15 amino acids.